These 19 T cell receptor beta chains came from one sample sequenced in a study of metastatic and nonmetastatic thyroid tumors. Not a single patient had been given any form of treatment at any point before undergoing thyroid surgery. TCRdb re-clonotyped the PCR reads via MiXCR. The sample holds about 39,000 clones, 18% seen once. Sequencing was performed on tumor tissue. The receptors here all came from a female donor with papillary thyroid cancer or a benign thyroid nodule (not recorded which). Some clones in this sample may be carry-over from other donors' samples.

The table lists this clone with a few counts. Here the CDR3 reads CASSDPAGLGQFF. Here the CDR3 DNA reads TGTGCCAGCAGTGACCCGGCAGGTTTGGGGCAGTTCTTC. The chain joins TRBV6-1 to TRBJ2-1; D gene ambiguous. Germline CDR1 is MNHNS and CDR2 is SASEGT. Trimming removed 3 bases from V and 12 bases from J, with 15 bases in between. This CDR3 is built from 13 residues.

V gene TRBV6-1 combines with J gene TRBJ1-5; D not resolved. The germline V gene has CDR1 MNHNS and CDR2 SASEGT. V lost 6 bases to trimming and J lost 3 bases, with 12 bases between them. The CDR3 is 14 residues long. The CDR3 here is CASSPDGYNQPQHF. In DNA form, the CDR3 reads TGTGCCAGCAGCCCCGACGGCTACAATCAGCCCCAGCATTTT.

This clone was counted ten times or more. The CDR3 nucleotides are TGTGCCAGCAGCTTATATGGCTACCCAAATTCACCCCTCCACTTT. Translated: CASSLYGYPNSPLHF. V and J are TRBV11-2 and TRBJ1-6; no reliable D call. Deletions cut 2 bases from V and 7 bases from J, with 12 bases between. Germline CDR1 is SGHAT and CDR2 is FQNNGV. This CDR3 is built from 15 residues.

Comment on this clone: This may be a read error: a much more frequent sequence differs by one nucleotide. The chain joins TRBV3-1 to TRBJ2-5, with D possibly being TRBD1 (6 bases). The length of the CDR3 is 15 residues. The germline gives CDR1 LGHDT, CDR2 YNNKEL (reference sequence). V was shortened by 3 bases and J by 0 bases, with 11 bases between the two germline ends. DNA for the CDR3: TGTGCCAGCAGCCAGCTAAGACAGGACCAAGAGACCCAGTACTTC. Its protein product is CASSQLRQDQETQYF.

In its sample, this clone is medium-sized. The chain recombines TRBV4-3 with TRBJ2-7, with 8 bases that match TRBD2. Germline V gene sequence: CDR1 LGHNA, CDR2 YSLEER. This CDR3 spans 17 amino acids. V trimming: 0 bases; J trimming: 7 bases; junction bases outside the gene matches: 14. The DNA of the CDR3 is TGCGCCAGCAGCCAAGAGTCGGGGGGGCGCTTCTTTGGTGAGCAGTACTTC. Protein: CASSQESGGRFFGEQYF.

This clone has just a few counts. The J gene is TRBJ2-7, the V gene TRBV6-2 or TRBV6-3; no firm D call. CDR1 and CDR2 from the germline V gene are MNHEY and SVGEGT. Deletions cut 2 bases from V and 3 bases from J, with 8 bases between. The CDR3 sequence is 13 residues long. The CDR3 region has the DNA TGTGCCAGCAGTTACCCTCCCGGCTACGAGCAGTACTTC. This translates into CASSYPPGYEQYF.

This clone was observed a handful of times. In DNA form, the CDR3 reads TGTGCCAGCAGGCGCGGGGTGGCCGAAGAGCAGTACTTC. It codes for CASRRGVAEEQYF. The chain couples TRBV3-1 to TRBJ2-7; perhaps TRBD2 as D (6 bases). Germline CDR1 reads LGHDT; CDR2 reads YNNKEL (reference sequence). There are 13 residues in the CDR3. Trimming removed 6 bases from V and 7 bases from J, with 16 bases in between.

This clone showed up many times. The gene calls are TRBV3-1 and TRBJ1-5; D ambiguous. Germline CDR1 reads LGHDT; CDR2 reads YNNKEL (reference sequence). The CDR3 totals 15 residues. Trimming took off 4 bases at V and 0 bases at J, with 10 bases between the two ends. The DNA for the CDR3 is TGTGCCAGCAGCCCCTCGTCAAATAGCAATCAGCCCCAGCATTTT. Amino acids: CASSPSSNSNQPQHF.

A remark on this clone: One end of the junction varies from germline; a read error may be responsible. The chain joins TRBV20-1 to TRBJ2-2; TRBD1 might be the D (6 bases). Looked up from germline, CDR1 is DFQATT and CDR2 is SNEGSKA (reference sequence). The CDR3 covers 16 residues. The CDR3 protein is CSAKQGGRANTWELFF. Here the CDR3 DNA reads TGCAGTGCTAAACAGGGTGGTAGGGCGAACACCTGGGAGCTGTTTTTT.

This clone was detected many times. This chain links TRBV14 with TRBJ2-6, with D tentatively TRBD1 (5 bases). With 3 bases removed from V and 0 bases from J, the gap between germline ends came to 9 bases. Looked up from germline, CDR1 is SGHDN and CDR2 is FVKESK. The CDR3 sequence is 16 residues long. The CDR3 protein is CASSHGAGSGANVLTF. CDR3 sequence (DNA): TGTGCCAGCAGCCATGGGGCCGGCTCTGGGGCCAACGTCCTGACTTTC.

J is TRBJ1-2 and V is TRBV5-6; D is perhaps TRBD1 (6 bases). This CDR3 contains 12 residues. Between the trimmed V and J ends, which lost 5 bases and 4 bases, there was a span of 9 bases. CDR1 is SGHDT and CDR2 is YYEEEE in the germline V gene. This CDR3 reads CASSRDTYGYTF. The CDR3 DNA reads TGTGCCAGCAGTCGGGACACCTATGGCTACACCTTC.

This clone was recorded a few times. The chain couples TRBV6-1 to TRBJ2-6, with TRBD1 identical over 9 bases. The CDR3 is 16 residues long. The ends lost 2 bases at V and 4 bases at J; junction bases unmatched: 3. Per the germline V gene, CDR1 is MNHNS and CDR2 is SASEGT. The CDR3, as DNA: TGTGCCAGCAGTGAAACAGGGGGCAGGGGGGCCAACGTCCTGACTTTC. As protein: CASSETGGRGANVLTF.

The V gene is TRBV11-2, the J gene TRBJ2-2, with D perhaps being TRBD1 or TRBD2 (5 bases each). Germline loops: CDR1 SGHAT, CDR2 FQNNGV. V gave up 2 bases and J gave up 2 bases, with 15 bases separating them. The CDR3 has 17 residues. The CDR3 nucleotides are TGTGCCAGCAGCTTATTTGGGGGTGGGCGAAACACCGGGGAGCTGTTTTTT. It yields the protein CASSLFGGGRNTGELFF.

With respect to this clone: A junction boundary mismatches the germline segment, possibly from a read error. This chain links TRBV6-1 with TRBJ1-5; D not resolved. From germline, CDR1 is MNHNS and CDR2 SASEGT. CDR3 length: 13 residues. The CDR3 spells CARKEGYVQPKHF. The CDR3 bases are TGTGCCAGAAAAGAGGGATACGTTCAGCCCAAGCATTTT.

The CDR3, as DNA: TGTGCCAGCAGCCCCAGCAGCCACTATGGCTACACCTTC. Encoded protein: CASSPSSHYGYTF. The chain uses TRBV11-2 and TRBJ1-2; D remains ambiguous. Trimming removed 5 bases from V and 3 bases from J, with 10 bases in between. Germline assignment: CDR1 SGHAT and CDR2 FQNNGV. CDR3 size: 13 residues.

This clone was counted at least ten times. The genes are TRBV2 and TRBJ2-7; 7 bases line up with TRBD1. Losses at the gene ends were 5 bases for V and 6 bases for J; bases not matched to a gene: 10. CDR1 and CDR2 (germline): SNHLY, FYNNEI. The CDR3 extends over 14 amino acids. CDR3 protein: CASSTDRDIPEQYF. Written as DNA, the CDR3 is TGTGCCAGCAGTACTGACAGGGACATACCCGAGCAGTACTTC.

In its sample, this clone was seen many times. The chain combines TRBV29-1 with TRBJ2-7; 8 bases are a match to TRBD1. Germline CDR1 SQVTM, CDR2 ANQGSEA. This CDR3 spans 14 amino acids. Trimming at V came to 4 bases and at J to 3 bases, leaving 8 bases not matched to a gene. DNA of the CDR3: TGCAGCGTTGCCTGGACAGGGAAAGGCTACGAGCAGTACTTC. Residues: CSVAWTGKGYEQYF.

This clone was picked up many times. This rearrangement joins TRBV7-6 to TRBJ1-6, with 8 bases matching TRBD1. Looked up from germline, CDR1 is SGHVS and CDR2 is FNYEAQ. The CDR3 is 15 residues long. The V and J ends lost 5 bases and 7 bases, in that order; junction bases with no gene match: 7. The CDR3, as DNA: TGTGCCAGCAGCCCAGAGACAGGGGCAAATTCACCCCTCCACTTT. This gives the protein CASSPETGANSPLHF.

Only a few counts were recorded for this clone. The chain employs TRBV11-2 and TRBJ2-1, with 11 nucleotides matching TRBD2. The V gene end was trimmed by 4 bases and the J gene end by 9 bases; junction bases not matched to a gene: 8. The germline V gene encodes CDR1 SGHAT and CDR2 FQNNGV. The CDR3 is 15 amino acids. CDR3 loop: CASSSNSGRAGEQFF. In DNA form, the CDR3 reads TGTGCCAGCAGCTCCAATAGCGGGAGGGCCGGTGAGCAGTTCTTC. Variable domain in full (rest from reference TRBV11-2 and TRBJ2-1): EAGVAQSPRYKIIEKRQSVAFWCNPISGHATLYWYQQILGQGPKLLIQFQNNGVVDDSQLPKDRFSAERLKGVDSTLKIQPAKLEDSAVYLCASSSNSGRAGEQFFGPGTRLTVL.